The next 19 T cell receptor beta chains were all read from a single sample in a study of T-cell reconstitution after alpha-beta-depleted transplantation in children. Unique molecular identifiers featured in how the TCRbeta library was prepared. MiXCR, applied by TCRdb to the PCR reads, yields one record per CDR3 protein. Among hundreds of thousands of distinct CDR3 sequences listed, roughly 17% were seen once. Sequences were derived from PBMCs from the stem cell graft donor, sampled from the stem cell graft. The receptors shown here come from a human donor who donated a stem cell graft to a child with acute myeloid leukemia.

The chain is built from TRBV9 and TRBJ2-3, with D uncertain. The germline gives CDR1 SGDLS, CDR2 YYNGEE. This CDR3 region has 14 residues. The ends were cut back, 2 bases at V and 4 bases at J, with 11 bases in the middle. As DNA, the CDR3 is TGTGCCAGCAGCGTTAACACGGGCGCAGATACGCAGTATTTT. Protein: CASSVNTGADTQYF.

J is TRBJ1-1 and V is TRBV15; D unresolved. Trimming removed 1 base at V and 10 bases at J, with 13 bases between. This CDR3 contains 13 residues. The V gene's germline CDR1 is LNHNV and CDR2 YYDKDF (reference sequence). Here the CDR3 DNA reads TGTGCCACCAGCAGAGGAGGTTTTCTGGGAGCTTTCTTT. This sequence encodes CATSRGGFLGAFF.

Remarks on this clonotype: Relative to the germline gene, one junction end is altered; a read error may explain this. V is TRBV6-5 and J is TRBJ2-1; 9 bases map to TRBD1. The length of the CDR3 is 13 residues. Germline values: CDR1 MNHEY, CDR2 SVGAGI. DNA of the CDR3: TGTGCGAGCAGTTGGGACAGGGACAATGAGCAGTTCTTC. Translated, it gives CASSWDRDNEQFF.

V gene TRBV7-9 combines with J gene TRBJ1-3; D gene unclear. CDR1 SEHNR and CDR2 FQNEAQ come from the germline V gene (reference sequence). There are 15 residues in the CDR3. Trimming removed 5 bases from V and 0 bases from J, with 11 bases in between. CDR3 bases: TGTGCCAGCAGCGCTCTCACCTCCTCTGGAAACACCATATATTTT. This gives the protein CASSALTSSGNTIYF. Using reference TRBV7-9 and TRBJ1-3 for the parts outside the CDR3, the full variable domain is DTGVSQNPRHKITKRGQNVTFRCDPISEHNRLYWYRQTLGQGPEFLTYFQNEAQLEKSRLLSDRFSAERPKGSFSTLEIQRTEQGDSAMYLCASSALTSSGNTIYFGEGSWLTVV.

Comment on this clonotype: A much larger clone lies one base from this, so it may be a read error. The chain combines TRBV20-1 with TRBJ1-5; D might be TRBD1 (6 bases). This CDR3 contains 16 residues. Germline CDR1 reads DFQATT; CDR2 reads SNEGSKA (reference sequence). The CDR3 coding sequence is TGCTGTGCTAGAGATACATCCAGGGGCAGCAATCAGCCCCAGCATTTT. Amino acid sequence: CCARDTSRGSNQPQHF.

This clonotype was counted at least ten times. CDR3 residues: CASSEGTANEKLFF. The CDR3 DNA reads as TGTGCCAGCAGTGAGGGGACCGCTAATGAAAAACTGTTTTTT. The rearrangement links TRBV12-3 or TRBV12-4 to TRBJ1-4; D is perhaps TRBD1 (5 bases). This CDR3 comprises 14 residues. The germline V and J ends were trimmed by 5 bases and 3 bases, with 10 bases remaining between them.

This clonotype was observed many times. V is TRBV20-1 and J is TRBJ1-1; D ambiguous. V gave up 3 bases and J gave up 4 bases, with 12 bases separating them. The V gene's germline CDR1 is DFQATT and CDR2 SNEGSKA (reference sequence). The CDR3 length is 13 residues. CDR3 bases: TGCAGTGCTAGTAGTTATAATACCACTGAAGCTTTCTTT. As protein: CSASSYNTTEAFF.

This clonotype has ten or more counts. The V gene is TRBV20-1, the J gene TRBJ1-4; 7 positions agree with TRBD1. The CDR3 loop spans 14 amino acids. The V and J ends lost 4 bases and 4 bases, in that order; junction bases with no gene match: 6. The germline V gene has CDR1 DFQATT and CDR2 SNEGSKA (reference sequence). The CDR3: CSATQGQYNEKLFF. In DNA, the CDR3 is TGCAGTGCTACCCAGGGACAGTATAATGAAAAACTGTTTTTT.

This rearrangement joins TRBV20-1 to TRBJ1-2; D is undetermined. V lost 3 bases and J 5 bases, leaving 10 bases between the germline ends. Germline CDR1 DFQATT, CDR2 SNEGSKA (reference sequence). The CDR3 totals 12 residues. The CDR3: CSASRHYYGYTF. As DNA, the CDR3 is TGCAGTGCTAGCCGTCATTATTATGGCTACACCTTC.

This clonotype was seen at least ten times. This chain connects TRBV20-1 to TRBJ2-5, with 7 bases lining up with TRBD2. The CDR3 sequence is 15 residues long. V dropped 6 bases and J dropped 4; count of bases not matched to a gene: 14. Germline V CDR1 and CDR2: DFQATT, SNEGSKA (reference sequence). The CDR3 sequence is CSAGEGSSEIETQYF. The CDR3 coding sequence is TGCAGTGCCGGGGAGGGCTCCTCGGAGATAGAGACCCAGTACTTC.

A few counts support this clonotype. The genes are TRBV12-3 or TRBV12-4 and TRBJ1-2; D call uncertain. Trimming took off 5 bases at V and 0 bases at J, with 10 bases between the two ends. This CDR3 contains 14 residues. CDR3 coding DNA: TGTGCCAGCAGTCCCGGACGGTCTAACTATGGCTACACCTTC. Protein product: CASSPGRSNYGYTF.

Points on this clonotype: A read error is possible here, since a much larger clone lies one base away. The chain uses TRBV5-1 and TRBJ2-7, with D possibly TRBD1 on 5 matching bases. Germline V gene lookup returns CDR1 SGHRS and CDR2 YFSETQ. The CDR3 length is 16 residues. CDR3 region: CVSSLADSGRPYEQYF. CDR3 nucleotide sequence: TGCGTCAGCAGCTTGGCCGACAGTGGCCGCCCCTACGAGCAGTACTTC.

This rearrangement joins TRBV7-9 to TRBJ1-1; TRBD1 agrees at 8 bases. J lost 1 base, V lost 5 bases, and 6 bases had no gene match. The CDR3 runs 15 residues. From germline, CDR1 is SEHNR and CDR2 FQNEAQ (reference sequence). The CDR3 nucleotides are TGTGCCAGCAGCGACGGACAGGGAAGGAACACTGAAGCTTTCTTT. Translated: CASSDGQGRNTEAFF.

The chain joins TRBV7-9 to TRBJ1-2; tentative D call: TRBD1 (5 bases). The CDR3 totals 15 residues. The V and J ends lost 0 bases and 3 bases respectively, with 11 bases between them. Germline V gives CDR1 SEHNR, CDR2 FQNEAQ (reference sequence). The CDR3 DNA reads as TGTGCCAGCAGCTTAGCGCCGGCAGGGCACTATGGCTACACCTTC. This encodes CASSLAPAGHYGYTF.

This clonotype was seen repeatedly, ten times or more. CDR3: CSVGPGLASRETQYF. In DNA form, the CDR3 reads TGCAGCGTTGGGCCGGGACTAGCGTCTCGGGAGACCCAGTACTTC. The chain uses TRBV29-1 and TRBJ2-5; 10 bases line up with TRBD2. In germline, CDR1 is SQVTM, CDR2 ANQGSEA. The length of the CDR3 is 15 residues. J was trimmed by 5 bases and V by 4 bases; bases with no gene match: 10.

At least ten counts were recorded for this clonotype. One junction end does not reproduce the germline sequence, and a read error may be involved. This chain uses TRBV29-1 with TRBJ1-6; no reliable D call. CDR1 is SQVTM, CDR2 ANQGSEA, per germline. The CDR3 has 11 residues. In nucleotides, the CDR3 is TGCACCGTTCGGATAAACATACCCCTCCACTTT. Protein product: CTVRINIPLHF.

Worth noting for this clonotype: A read error may explain this, as a much larger clone is one base away. V usage is TRBV7-9 and J usage is TRBJ2-3; D might be TRBD1 (7 bases). CDR1 SEHNR and CDR2 FQNEAQ come from the germline V gene (reference sequence). The V and J ends lost 6 bases and 6 bases respectively, with 19 bases between them. The CDR3 runs 15 residues. In DNA form, the CDR3 reads TGTGCCAGCAGTCCGGCCCAGACAGGGAGGGATACGCAGTATTTT. This translates into CASSPAQTGRDTQYF.

This chain links TRBV13 with TRBJ2-5; no definite D call. Germline CDR1 reads PRHDT; CDR2 reads FYEKMQ (reference sequence). The CDR3 is made up of 16 amino acids. Between the trimmed V and J ends, which lost 2 bases and 4 bases, there was a span of 17 bases. The CDR3 reads CASSLTLLVDIETQYF. CDR3 coding DNA: TGTGCCAGCAGCTTAACTTTATTGGTGGATATAGAGACCCAGTACTTC.

The chain joins TRBV7-7 to TRBJ1-1, with D uncertain. This CDR3 region has 13 residues. The V end was cut by 2 bases, the J end by 4 bases, with 8 bases between. Germline CDR1 is SSHAT and CDR2 is FNYEAQ (reference sequence). CDR3 nucleotides: TGTGCCAGCAGCTTATCCTTTTCCACTGAAGCTTTCTTT. It encodes CASSLSFSTEAFF.